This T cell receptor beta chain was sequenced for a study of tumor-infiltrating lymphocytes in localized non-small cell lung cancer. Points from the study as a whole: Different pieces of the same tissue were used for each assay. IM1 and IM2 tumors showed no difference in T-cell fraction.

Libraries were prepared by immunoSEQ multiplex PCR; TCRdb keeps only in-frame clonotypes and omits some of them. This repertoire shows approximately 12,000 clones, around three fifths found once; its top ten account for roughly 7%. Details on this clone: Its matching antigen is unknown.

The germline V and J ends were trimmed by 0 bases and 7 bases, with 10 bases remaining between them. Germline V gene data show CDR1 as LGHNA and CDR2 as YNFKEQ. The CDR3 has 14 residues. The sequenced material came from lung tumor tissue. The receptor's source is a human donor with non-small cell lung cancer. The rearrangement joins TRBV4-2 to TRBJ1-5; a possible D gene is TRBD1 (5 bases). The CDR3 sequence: CASSQDHGGQPQHF. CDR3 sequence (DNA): TGTGCCAGCAGCCAAGATCACGGGGGACAGCCCCAGCATTTT.